The 27 T cell receptor beta chains below come from one sample, sequenced in a study of CD8+ T cells in alopecia areata. Documented treatment: oral pan-JAK inhibitor, 5-10 mg twice daily. TCR sequencing used cDNA made by reverse transcription of extracted RNA. TCRdb's table, derived via immunoSEQ multiplex PCR, lists solely in-frame clones and lacks some. The sample holds 200,000 to 250,000 clones, about 58% seen once. The material was CD4+ T cells sorted from blood, obtained at week 4, from a patient treated with tofacitinib. Source of these receptors: a human donor with alopecia areata.

The V gene is TRBV7-9, the J gene TRBJ1-2; D might be TRBD1 (5 bases). CDR3 size: 15 residues. Trimming cost V 1 base and J 4 bases, with 13 bases left between them. Germline CDR1 reads SEHNR; CDR2 reads FQNEAQ (reference sequence). Here the CDR3 DNA reads TGTGCCAGCAGCTTAGAAGGTCGACAGATCTATGGCTACACCTTC. This codes for CASSLEGRQIYGYTF.

This clone was counted between two and nine times. The chain has TRBV2 and TRBJ2-7; 7 positions match TRBD1. The CDR3 contains 12 residues. V was pared by 6 bases and J by 6 bases, with 5 bases of the junction left unmatched. Germline loops: CDR1 SNHLY, CDR2 FYNNEI. The CDR3 is CASSSGGFEQYF. In nucleotides, the CDR3 is TGTGCCAGCAGCTCAGGGGGATTCGAGCAGTACTTC.

V is TRBV30 and J is TRBJ2-7, with D possibly TRBD2 on 5 matching bases. CDR1 and CDR2 (germline): GTSNPN, SVGIG (reference sequence). The V gene lost 2 bases and the J gene lost 6 bases, with 14 bases spanning the gap. The CDR3 is 13 residues long. The CDR3 coding sequence is TGTGCCTGGAGTACTAGACCGGGCCTCGAGCAGTACTTC. This encodes CAWSTRPGLEQYF. The full variable domain, completed using reference TRBV30 and TRBJ2-7, is SQTIHQWPATLVQPVGSPLSLECTVEGTSNPNLYWYRQAAGRGLQLLFYSVGIGQISSEVPQNLSASRPQDRQFILSSKKLLLSDSGFYLCAWSTRPGLEQYFGPGTRLTVT.

This clone has just a few counts. CDR3 sequence reads: CASSQSLTGGHYGYTF. The DNA of the CDR3 is TGCGCCAGCAGCCAATCCTTAACAGGGGGCCACTATGGCTACACCTTC. The rearrangement joins TRBV4-3 to TRBJ1-2, with 9 nucleotides matching TRBD1. J lost 3 bases, V lost 2 bases, and 7 bases had no gene match. CDR3 length: 16 residues. Germline-derived CDR1 and CDR2 are LGHNA and YSLEER.

The genes are TRBV28 and TRBJ1-1; D may be TRBD1 (6 bases). V was pared by 6 bases and J by 5 bases, with 16 bases between. CDR3 size: 14 residues. CDR1 and CDR2 (germline): MDHEN, SYDVKM. CDR3 DNA sequence: TGTGCCAGCAGGCCCGGGGGGCTCATTACTGAAGCTTTCTTT. It specifies CASRPGGLITEAFF. Together with reference TRBV28 and TRBJ1-1, the CDR3 gives the full variable domain: DVKVTQSSRYLVKRTGEKVFLECVQDMDHENMFWYRQDPGLGLRLIYFSYDVKMKEKGDIPEGYSVSREKKERFSLILESASTNQTSMYLCASRPGGLITEAFFGQGTRLTVV.

The rearrangement links TRBV11-2 to TRBJ1-1; 7 nucleotides line up with TRBD1. There are 15 residues in the CDR3. V was pared by 5 bases and J by 4 bases, with 10 bases of the junction left unmatched. CDR1 is SGHAT and CDR2 is FQNNGV in the germline V gene. CDR3: CASSLRGAGGTEAFF. Written as DNA, the CDR3 is TGTGCCAGCAGCCTCAGGGGGGCAGGGGGCACTGAAGCTTTCTTT.

The V and J genes are TRBV20-1 and TRBJ1-5, with D unclear. Trimming stripped 3 bases from V and 5 bases from J, with 5 bases between. This CDR3 region has 11 residues. Looked up from germline, CDR1 is DFQATT and CDR2 is SNEGSKA (reference sequence). The chain's CDR3 is CSASGDQPQHF. The CDR3 region has the DNA TGCAGTGCTAGCGGCGATCAGCCCCAGCATTTT.

This clone turned up a few times. The V call is TRBV29-1, the J call TRBJ2-1; D might be TRBD2 (6 bases). Germline V gives CDR1 SQVTM, CDR2 ANQGSEA. The CDR3 is made up of 12 amino acids. Trimming pared 4 bases from V and 6 bases from J, leaving 10 bases between. CDR3 in amino acids: CSVAETSNEQFF. The CDR3 DNA is TGCAGCGTTGCCGAGACTAGCAATGAGCAGTTCTTC.

The chain has TRBV11-3 and TRBJ2-1; D is undetermined. Per the germline V gene, CDR1 is SGHNT and CDR2 is YENEEA. The V and J ends lost 4 bases and 12 bases respectively, with 10 bases between them. The CDR3 contains 11 residues. CDR3 coding DNA: TGTGCCAGCAGCTCATCAATACGGCAGTTCTTC. This sequence encodes CASSSSIRQFF.

This chain joins TRBV15 and TRBJ2-1; D is unclear. Germline assignment: CDR1 LNHNV and CDR2 YYDKDF (reference sequence). The CDR3 covers 15 residues. V was clipped by 7 bases and J by 8 bases, with 21 bases between them. CDR3 amino acids: CATTQSGGYDDEQFF. In nucleotides, the CDR3 is TGTGCCACCACCCAGAGTGGTGGTTACGACGATGAGCAGTTCTTC.

This clone has a handful of counts. The genes are TRBV29-1 and TRBJ2-7; D not certain. Germline V gene lookup returns CDR1 SQVTM and CDR2 ANQGSEA. This CDR3 is 11 amino acids long. V lost 4 bases and J 7 bases, leaving 11 bases between the germline ends. In DNA, the CDR3 is TGCAGCGTTGGTTTCGGAGATGAGCAGTACTTC. Protein: CSVGFGDEQYF.

The chain uses TRBV9 and TRBJ2-5; perhaps TRBD1 as D (6 bases). The DNA end is a closer match to TRBJ2-7, so the J assignment may be wrong. CDR3 length: 14 amino acids. Germline assignment: CDR1 SGDLS and CDR2 YYNGEE. The CDR3 sequence is CASSGSEQGHEQYF. The CDR3 DNA follows: TGTGCCAGCAGCGGGAGTGAACAGGGCCACGAGCAGTACTTC.

The chain has TRBV2 and TRBJ2-1, with 8 bases lining up with TRBD2. Germline V gives CDR1 SNHLY, CDR2 FYNNEI. This CDR3 region has 13 residues. V was clipped by 2 bases and J by 10 bases; unmatched bases: 4. CDR3 loop: CASSERVAGEQFF. The CDR3 DNA reads TGTGCCAGCAGTGAAAGAGTAGCGGGGGAGCAGTTCTTC. The complete variable domain, with remaining parts taken from reference TRBV2 and TRBJ2-1, reads EPEVTQTPSHQVTQMGQEVILRCVPISNHLYFYWYRQILGQKVEFLVSFYNNEISEKSEIFDDQFSVERPDGSNFTLKIRSTKLEDSAMYFCASSERVAGEQFFGPGTRLTVL.

The chain's CDR3 is CASSYVQGSFYEQYF. Written as DNA, the CDR3 is TGTGCCAGCAGTTACGTTCAGGGGTCGTTTTACGAGCAGTACTTC. The rearrangement uses TRBV6-5 and TRBJ2-7; weak D call: TRBD1 (6 bases). The V gene lost 2 bases and the J gene lost 4 bases, with 15 bases spanning the gap. Germline CDR1 and CDR2: MNHEY and SVGAGI. The CDR3 sequence is 15 residues long.

The chain carries TRBV5-1 and TRBJ1-5; D perhaps matches TRBD1 (6 bases). Germline V lookup: CDR1 SGHRS, CDR2 YFSETQ. With 0 bases removed from V and 6 bases from J, the gap between germline ends came to 10 bases. The CDR3 length is 14 residues. The DNA for the CDR3 is TGCGCCAGCAGCTTGGCCGGGGGCGGTCAGCCCCAGCATTTT. Residues: CASSLAGGGQPQHF.

This clone was observed a few times. Written as DNA, the CDR3 is TGCAGCGTTGAGGCCCCCACCTCTGGGGCCAACGTCCTGACTTTC. Protein: CSVEAPTSGANVLTF. The rearrangement links TRBV29-1 to TRBJ2-6; D is undetermined. V was pared by 3 bases and J by 0 bases, with 9 bases between. Per germline, CDR1 SQVTM and CDR2 ANQGSEA. CDR3 size: 15 residues. The whole variable domain, filled in from reference TRBV29-1 and TRBJ2-6, reads SAVISQKPSRDICQRGTSLTIQCQVDSQVTMMFWYRQQPGQSLTLIATANQGSEATYESGFVIDKFPISRPNLTFSTLTVSNMSPEDSSIYLCSVEAPTSGANVLTFGAGSRLTVL.

The V call is TRBV9, the J call TRBJ2-7; D may be TRBD1 (6 bases). The germline V and J ends were trimmed by 0 bases and 3 bases, with 13 bases remaining between them. Germline V gene sequence: CDR1 SGDLS, CDR2 YYNGEE. CDR3 length: 15 amino acids. The CDR3 DNA is TGTGCCAGCAGCGTAGCTATGGACAGAGTCTACGAGCAGTACTTC. Its translation is CASSVAMDRVYEQYF.

This rearrangement joins TRBV30 to TRBJ1-2, with 8 bases identical to TRBD1. Trimming took 1 base from V and 6 from J; bases not matched to a gene: 10. Germline loops: CDR1 GTSNPN, CDR2 SVGIG (reference sequence). This CDR3 contains 15 residues. CDR3: CAWSAQGAKTNGYTF. The DNA for the CDR3 is TGTGCCTGGAGTGCGCAGGGGGCTAAGACAAATGGCTACACCTTC.

The gene calls are TRBV4-2 and TRBJ2-5, with 9 bases matching TRBD2. The CDR3 extends over 14 amino acids. Germline V gene lookup returns CDR1 LGHNA and CDR2 YNFKEQ. V was clipped by 2 bases and J by 5 bases; unmatched bases: 3. The CDR3 here is CASSQTGTSETQYF. CDR3 bases: TGTGCCAGCAGCCAAACCGGGACTAGCGAGACCCAGTACTTC.

The chain links TRBV29-1 to TRBJ1-2, with D possibly TRBD1 on 6 matching bases. In germline, CDR1 is SQVTM, CDR2 ANQGSEA. Deletions cut 4 bases from V and 6 bases from J, with 12 bases between. The CDR3 is made up of 12 amino acids. CDR3 protein: CSVVSGADGYTF. The CDR3 DNA follows: TGCAGCGTTGTATCAGGGGCGGATGGCTACACCTTC.

The V and J genes are TRBV12-5 and TRBJ1-5, with TRBD1 matching 7 bases. The CDR3 contains 15 residues. V was pared by 7 bases and J by 4 bases, with 10 bases of the junction left unmatched. The germline CDR1 and CDR2 sequences are LGHNT and FRNRAP. CDR3 loop: CASAGPRDRNQPQHF. In DNA, the CDR3 is TGTGCTAGTGCCGGACCCCGGGACAGAAATCAGCCCCAGCATTTT.

This clone has a count of ten or more. The chain is built from TRBV5-6 and TRBJ1-6, with D possibly TRBD1 on 6 matching bases. V dropped 1 base and J dropped 7 bases, with 15 bases sitting between them. The CDR3 extends over 16 amino acids. Germline lookup yields CDR1 SGHDT and CDR2 YYEEEE. This CDR3 reads CASSLRLQGTNSPLHF. DNA for the CDR3: TGTGCCAGCAGCTTGCGGCTACAGGGTACGAATTCACCCCTCCACTTT.

V gene TRBV2 combines with J gene TRBJ1-2; possibly TRBD1 for D (5 bases). V lost 3 bases and J lost 0, with 14 bases in between. Germline assignment: CDR1 SNHLY and CDR2 FYNNEI. The length of the CDR3 is 16 residues. CDR3 sequence: CASSEIGPGSNYGYTF. The DNA for the CDR3 is TGTGCCAGCAGTGAGATTGGGCCAGGGTCTAACTATGGCTACACCTTC.

The chain links TRBV6-5 to TRBJ1-1; possible D gene TRBD1, 6 bases. V shed 6 bases and J shed 1 base, with 12 bases lying between them. CDR3 length equals 14 residues. Germline values: CDR1 MNHEY, CDR2 SVGAGI. This chain's CDR3 is CASRKTGKNTEAFF. Written as DNA, the CDR3 is TGTGCCAGCAGGAAAACAGGGAAGAACACTGAAGCTTTCTTT.

This sequence joins TRBV28 and TRBJ2-5; D is possibly TRBD2 (6 bases). The CDR3 is made up of 15 amino acids. Trimming shortened V by 10 bases and J by 5 bases, and 23 bases separated the two germline ends. The germline V gene encodes CDR1 MDHEN and CDR2 SYDVKM. CDR3 residues: CATQSQTARGETQYF. As DNA, the CDR3 is TGTGCCACCCAATCCCAGACTGCACGGGGGGAGACCCAGTACTTC.

This clone occurred once. The rearrangement links TRBV25-1 to TRBJ1-2, with 7 bases aligning to TRBD1. Germline V gene data show CDR1 as MGHDK and CDR2 as SYGVNS. This CDR3 is built from 12 residues. The V gene end was trimmed by 7 bases and the J gene end by 7 bases; junction bases not matched to a gene: 6. The CDR3 bases are TGTGCCAGCAACAGGGGAAGTAGTGGCTACACCTTC. Amino acid sequence: CASNRGSSGYTF.

This clone was seen more than once but under ten times. The chain is built from TRBV5-1 and TRBJ1-1; D is possibly TRBD1 (5 bases). Trimming pared 1 base from V and 7 bases from J, leaving 8 bases between. Germline V lookup: CDR1 SGHRS, CDR2 YFSETQ. This CDR3 contains 12 residues. Written as DNA, the CDR3 is TGCGCCAGCAGCTTGAGGCAGGGTGAAGCTTTCTTT. Protein sequence: CASSLRQGEAFF.